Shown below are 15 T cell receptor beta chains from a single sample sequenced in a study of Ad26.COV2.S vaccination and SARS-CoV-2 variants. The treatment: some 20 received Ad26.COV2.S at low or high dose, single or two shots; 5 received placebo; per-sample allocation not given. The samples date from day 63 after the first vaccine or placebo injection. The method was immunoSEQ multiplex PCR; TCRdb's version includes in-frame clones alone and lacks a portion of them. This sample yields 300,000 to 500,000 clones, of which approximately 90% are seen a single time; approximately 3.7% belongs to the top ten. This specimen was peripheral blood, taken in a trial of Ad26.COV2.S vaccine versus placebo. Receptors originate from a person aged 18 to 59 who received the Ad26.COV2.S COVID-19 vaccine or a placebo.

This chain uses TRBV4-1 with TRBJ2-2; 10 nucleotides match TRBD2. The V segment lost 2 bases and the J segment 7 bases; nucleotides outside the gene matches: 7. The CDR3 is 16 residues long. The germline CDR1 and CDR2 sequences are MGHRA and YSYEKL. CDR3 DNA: TGCGCCAGCAGCCAATTAACTAGCGGGGAGGGCGGGGAGCTGTTTTTT. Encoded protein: CASSQLTSGEGGELFF.

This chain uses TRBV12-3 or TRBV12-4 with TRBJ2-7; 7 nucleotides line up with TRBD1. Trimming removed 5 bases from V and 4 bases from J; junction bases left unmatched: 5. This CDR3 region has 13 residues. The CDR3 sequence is CASSAGTVYEQYF. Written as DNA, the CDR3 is TGTGCCAGCAGTGCCGGGACAGTATACGAGCAGTACTTC.

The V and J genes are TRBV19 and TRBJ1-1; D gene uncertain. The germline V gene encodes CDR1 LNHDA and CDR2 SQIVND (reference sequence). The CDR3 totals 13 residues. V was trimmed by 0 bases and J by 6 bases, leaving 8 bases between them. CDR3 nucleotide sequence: TGTGCCAGTAGTATAGAGGAGGGTGCTGAAGCTTTCTTT. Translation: CASSIEEGAEAFF.

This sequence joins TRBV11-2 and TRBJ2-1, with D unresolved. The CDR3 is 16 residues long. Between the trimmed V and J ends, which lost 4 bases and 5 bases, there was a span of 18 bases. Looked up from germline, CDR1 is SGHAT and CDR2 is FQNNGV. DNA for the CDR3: TGTGCCAGCAGCTCCCCAGTTGGGGTCGTCCACAATGAGCAGTTCTTC. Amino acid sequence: CASSSPVGVVHNEQFF.

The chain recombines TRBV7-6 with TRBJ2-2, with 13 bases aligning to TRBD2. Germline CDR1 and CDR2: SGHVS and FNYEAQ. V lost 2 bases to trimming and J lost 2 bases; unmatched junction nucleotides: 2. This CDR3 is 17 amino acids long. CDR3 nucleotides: TGTGCCAGCAGCTTACGACTAGCGGGGGGAAACACCGGGGAGCTGTTTTTT. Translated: CASSLRLAGGNTGELFF.

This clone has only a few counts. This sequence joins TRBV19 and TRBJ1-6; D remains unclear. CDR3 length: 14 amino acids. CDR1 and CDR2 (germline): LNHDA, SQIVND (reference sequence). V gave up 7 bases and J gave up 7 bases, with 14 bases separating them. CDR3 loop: CASNMGGVNSPLHF. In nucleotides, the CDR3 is TGTGCCAGTAATATGGGCGGCGTGAATTCACCCCTCCACTTT.

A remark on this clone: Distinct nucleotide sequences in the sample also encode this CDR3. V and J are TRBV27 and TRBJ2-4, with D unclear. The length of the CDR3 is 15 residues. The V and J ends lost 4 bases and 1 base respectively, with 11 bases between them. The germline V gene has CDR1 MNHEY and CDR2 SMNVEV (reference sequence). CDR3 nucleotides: TGTGCCAGCAGTTCTCCATTGAGGGCCAAAAACATTCAGTACTTC. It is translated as CASSSPLRAKNIQYF.

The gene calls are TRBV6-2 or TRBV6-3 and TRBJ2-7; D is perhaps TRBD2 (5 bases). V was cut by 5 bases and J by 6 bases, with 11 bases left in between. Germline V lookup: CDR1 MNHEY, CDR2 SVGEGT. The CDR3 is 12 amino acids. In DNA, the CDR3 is TGTGCCAGCAGTCTACCGCGGGTCGAGCAGTACTTC. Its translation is CASSLPRVEQYF.

The CDR3: CASSLARGTGNTIYF. The CDR3 DNA is TGTGCCAGCAGCTTGGCCAGGGGTACTGGAAACACCATATATTTT. The rearrangement joins TRBV5-8 to TRBJ1-3; maybe TRBD1 (6 bases). V was trimmed by 0 bases and J by 2 bases, leaving 9 bases between them. Germline V gene sequence: CDR1 SGHTS, CDR2 YDEGEE. CDR3 length: 15 residues.

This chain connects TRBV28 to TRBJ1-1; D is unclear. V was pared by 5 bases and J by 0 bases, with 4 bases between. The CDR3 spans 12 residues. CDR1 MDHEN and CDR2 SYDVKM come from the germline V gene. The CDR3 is CASSPMNTEAFF. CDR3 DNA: TGTGCCAGCAGTCCCATGAACACTGAAGCTTTCTTT.

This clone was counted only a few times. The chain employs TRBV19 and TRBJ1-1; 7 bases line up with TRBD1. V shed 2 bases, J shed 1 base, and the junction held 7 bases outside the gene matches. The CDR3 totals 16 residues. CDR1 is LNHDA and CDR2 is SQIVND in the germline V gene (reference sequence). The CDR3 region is CASSIQRGQRNTEAFF. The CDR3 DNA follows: TGTGCCAGTAGTATACAAAGGGGACAGAGGAACACTGAAGCTTTCTTT.

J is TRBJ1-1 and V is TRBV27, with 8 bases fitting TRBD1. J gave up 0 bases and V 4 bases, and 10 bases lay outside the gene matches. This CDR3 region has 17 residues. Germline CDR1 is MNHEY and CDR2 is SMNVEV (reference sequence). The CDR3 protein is CASSSRLRTGLNTEAFF. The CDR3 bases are TGTGCCAGCAGTTCTCGTCTCAGGACAGGGTTGAACACTGAAGCTTTCTTT.

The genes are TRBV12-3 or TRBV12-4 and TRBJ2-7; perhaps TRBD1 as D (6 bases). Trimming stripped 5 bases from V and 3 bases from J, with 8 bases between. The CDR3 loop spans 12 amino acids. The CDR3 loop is CASSQGIYEQYF. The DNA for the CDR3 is TGTGCCAGCAGTCAGGGGATCTACGAGCAGTACTTC.

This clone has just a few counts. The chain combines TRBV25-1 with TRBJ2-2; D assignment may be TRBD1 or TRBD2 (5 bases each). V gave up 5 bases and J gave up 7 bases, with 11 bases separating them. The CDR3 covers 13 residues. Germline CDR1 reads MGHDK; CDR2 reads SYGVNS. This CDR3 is CASSLGDHGELFF. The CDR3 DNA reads TGTGCCAGCAGTCTCGGGGACCACGGGGAGCTGTTTTTT.

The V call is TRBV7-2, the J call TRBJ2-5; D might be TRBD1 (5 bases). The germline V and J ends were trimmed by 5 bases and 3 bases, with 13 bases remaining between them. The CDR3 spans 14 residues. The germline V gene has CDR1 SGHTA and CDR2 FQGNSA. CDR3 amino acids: CASSPQTAEETQYF. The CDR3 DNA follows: TGTGCCAGCAGCCCACAGACAGCAGAAGAGACCCAGTACTTC. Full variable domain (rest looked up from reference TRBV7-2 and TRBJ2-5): GAGVSQSPSNKVTEKGKDVELRCDPISGHTALYWYRQSLGQGLEFLIYFQGNSAPDKSGLPSDRFSAERTGGSVSTLTIQRTQQEDSAVYLCASSPQTAEETQYFGPGTRLLVL.